The text below deals with one T cell receptor beta chain. Antigen unknown. Trimming shortened V by 6 bases and J by 0 bases, and 15 bases separated the two germline ends. CDR1 LNHNV and CDR2 YYDKDF come from the germline V gene (reference sequence). This CDR3 contains 15 residues. This entry is derived from a study of shared clonotypes between healthy human individuals. Whole-study results and caveats: Blood was the only sampled material, and tissue repertoires likely differ.

Terminally differentiated effector memory CD45RA+ cells were excluded from the naive CD8 cells, which were CD45RO-negative and positively selected for CCR7. The assay was immunoSEQ multiplex PCR, and TCRdb's table has in-frame clones only and misses some. The sample comprises about 2 million clones, around 96% of which are singletons, and approximately 1% rests with the top ten. The sample taken for sequencing was naive CD8+ T cells sorted from blood. The sequence was collected from a man younger than 35 in good health. This chain uses TRBV15 with TRBJ2-7; D uncertain. CDR3 DNA: TGTGCCACCAGAGTGACAAATTCCGTCTCCTACGAGCAGTACTTC. Translated, it gives CATRVTNSVSYEQYF.